The clone carrying this T cell receptor beta chain was detected many times. Its antigen is as yet unknown. A TCRbeta library incorporating unique molecular identifiers was prepared. TCRdb reprocessed the PCR reads via MiXCR and lists one record per CDR3 protein. The table records roughly 400,000 distinct CDR3 sequences, over 40% of them present only once. This specimen comes from a study of T-cell reconstitution after alpha-beta-depleted transplantation in children. Study findings and constraints: T-cell numbers and diversity one year post-transplant derived largely from freshly generated T cells.

The source of this sequence is a girl aged 2 to 9 with aplastic anemia, due to receive a stem cell transplant. Sample: PBMCs, taken before TCRalphabeta/CD19-depleted stem cell transplant.

The CDR3 nucleotides read TGTGCCAGCAGTTCCCCCGACAGGGGCGGCGAGCAGTACTTC. Translated, it gives CASSSPDRGGEQYF. This chain links TRBV6-5 with TRBJ2-7; 8 positions agree with TRBD1. The V gene end was trimmed by 4 bases and the J gene end by 6 bases; junction bases not matched to a gene: 8. CDR1 and CDR2 (germline): MNHEY, SVGAGI. The CDR3 contains 14 residues.